This is a list of T cell receptor beta chains from one sample in a study of blood T cell repertoires in COVID-19. Only in-frame clones appear in the TCRdb table, and some are missing; sequencing was by immunoSEQ multiplex PCR. The sample consists of hundreds of thousands of clones, around 86% of them appearing once. Sequencing used peripheral blood. The receptors originated from a woman younger than 45 who had recovered from COVID-19. The CDR3 runs from the conserved cysteine through the conserved F or W. The order of the fields is D gene, clone size, V gene, J gene, CDR3 DNA, CDR3 protein. The D gene is left open where the match is weak. A clone size is listed for some rows: how often the clone was seen (once, few, many), or a class if it is expanded.

d_gene: .
abundance: .
v_gene: TRBV7-9
j_gene: TRBJ2-7
CDR3nt: TGTGCCAGCAGCCCAGGGTTTTCCTACGAGCAGTACTTC
CDR3aa: CASSPGFSYEQYF

d_gene: TRBD1
abundance: .
v_gene: TRBV2
j_gene: TRBJ1-5
CDR3nt: TGTGCCAGCAGTTCACAGGGGAGCAATCAGCCCCAGCATTTT
CDR3aa: CASSSQGSNQPQHF

d_gene: .
abundance: .
v_gene: TRBV10-2
j_gene: TRBJ1-1
CDR3nt: TGCGCCAGCAGTGAGGCGTACCAAACTGAAGCTTTCTTT
CDR3aa: CASSEAYQTEAFF

d_gene: TRBD1
abundance: .
v_gene: TRBV10-3
j_gene: TRBJ1-2
CDR3nt: TGTGCCATCAGTATAGACAGGGAGAGTGGCTACACCTTC
CDR3aa: CAISIDRESGYTF

d_gene: TRBD1
abundance: once
v_gene: TRBV5-4
j_gene: TRBJ1-2
CDR3nt: TGTGCCAGCAGGCGGACAGGGGCGAGCCGGGGTGGCTACACCTTC
CDR3aa: CASRRTGASRGGYTF

d_gene: TRBD2
abundance: .
v_gene: TRBV29-1
j_gene: TRBJ2-1
CDR3nt: TGCAGCGTTCTCATGGTAGCGGGAGGCAATGAGCAGTTCTTC
CDR3aa: CSVLMVAGGNEQFF

d_gene: TRBD1
abundance: .
v_gene: TRBV30
j_gene: TRBJ2-6
CDR3nt: TGTGCCTGGTCGCGGACAGGCCTCCTGGGGGCCAACGTCCTGACTTTC
CDR3aa: CAWSRTGLLGANVLTF

d_gene: .
abundance: .
v_gene: TRBV6-5
j_gene: TRBJ2-1
CDR3nt: TGTGCCAGCAGATGGGCGAGCTCCTACAATGAGCAGTTCTTC
CDR3aa: CASRWASSYNEQFF

d_gene: TRBD1
abundance: .
v_gene: TRBV2
j_gene: TRBJ2-7
CDR3nt: TGTGCCAGCAGCCAACCCGGGACAGGGCCCCACGAGCAGTACTTC
CDR3aa: CASSQPGTGPHEQYF

d_gene: TRBD1
abundance: .
v_gene: TRBV11-2
j_gene: TRBJ1-6
CDR3nt: TGTGCCAGCAGTTGGGCGGGTGACAGGGTTCGGTCACCCCTCCACTTT
CDR3aa: CASSWAGDRVRSPLHF

d_gene: TRBD1
abundance: .
v_gene: TRBV10-3
j_gene: TRBJ2-7
CDR3nt: TGTGCCGCACAGGGGGCGCTAGCCGAGCAGTACTTC
CDR3aa: CAAQGALAEQYF

d_gene: .
abundance: .
v_gene: TRBV7-3
j_gene: TRBJ2-3
CDR3nt: TGTGCCAGCAGCTTAGACGGGAGCACAGATACGCAGTATTTT
CDR3aa: CASSLDGSTDTQYF

d_gene: .
abundance: .
v_gene: TRBV11-3
j_gene: TRBJ2-3
CDR3nt: TGTGCCAGCAGCTTAGATCGGGCGGGGACGCAGTATTTT
CDR3aa: CASSLDRAGTQYF

d_gene: .
abundance: .
v_gene: TRBV7-2
j_gene: TRBJ1-6
CDR3nt: TGTGCCAGCAGCTTAGAGGGGGTGGATCACCTAGGTAATTCACCCCTCCACTTT
CDR3aa: CASSLEGVDHLGNSPLHF

d_gene: TRBD1
abundance: .
v_gene: TRBV28
j_gene: TRBJ2-7
CDR3nt: TGTGCCAGCAGCTCCCCAGGGGGAACCTACGAGCAGTACTTC
CDR3aa: CASSSPGGTYEQYF

d_gene: .
abundance: .
v_gene: TRBV10-3
j_gene: TRBJ1-1
CDR3nt: TGTGCCATCAGTGAGTCTACTGCTCTCCGGACACAAATGAACACTGAAGCTTTCTTT
CDR3aa: CAISESTALRTQMNTEAFF

d_gene: .
abundance: .
v_gene: TRBV6-1
j_gene: TRBJ1-1
CDR3nt: TGTGCCAGCAGTGAAGCGCCGGGGAACACTGAAGCTTTCTTT
CDR3aa: CASSEAPGNTEAFF

d_gene: .
abundance: .
v_gene: TRBV28
j_gene: TRBJ2-7
CDR3nt: TGTGCCAGCAGTTTATTGGGCGGGAACGAGCAGTACTTC
CDR3aa: CASSLLGGNEQYF

d_gene: TRBD2
abundance: .
v_gene: TRBV7-8
j_gene: TRBJ2-7
CDR3nt: TGTGCCAGCAGCAGCAGGTCGAGCGGGAGCAATCCGGAGCAGTACTTC
CDR3aa: CASSSRSSGSNPEQYF

d_gene: TRBD1
abundance: .
v_gene: TRBV3-1/TRBV3-2
j_gene: TRBJ2-7
CDR3nt: TGTGCCAGCAGTCCCGCCAACAGGGGACACTACGAGCAGTACTTC
CDR3aa: CASSPANRGHYEQYF

d_gene: TRBD2
abundance: .
v_gene: TRBV24-1
j_gene: TRBJ2-2
CDR3nt: TGTGCCACCAGTGATTTGGGACTAGCGGGAGCCGGGGAGCTGTTTTTT
CDR3aa: CATSDLGLAGAGELFF

d_gene: .
abundance: .
v_gene: TRBV7-2
j_gene: TRBJ2-7
CDR3nt: TGTGCCAGCAGCTTACAACGGGGTTCCTACGAGCAGTACTTC
CDR3aa: CASSLQRGSYEQYF

d_gene: TRBD2
abundance: .
v_gene: TRBV10-3
j_gene: TRBJ2-1
CDR3nt: TGTGCCATCAGAGGGACTAGAGAGTACAATGAGCAGTTCTTC
CDR3aa: CAIRGTREYNEQFF

d_gene: .
abundance: .
v_gene: TRBV9
j_gene: TRBJ2-7
CDR3nt: TGTGCCAGCAGCCCTATATCTGGTTACGAGCAGTACTTC
CDR3aa: CASSPISGYEQYF

d_gene: .
abundance: .
v_gene: TRBV2
j_gene: TRBJ1-1
CDR3nt: TGTGCCAGCAGACTAAGGGACACCTTGAACACTGAAGCTTTCTTT
CDR3aa: CASRLRDTLNTEAFF

d_gene: TRBD1
abundance: .
v_gene: TRBV5-4
j_gene: TRBJ1-4
CDR3nt: TGTGCCAGCAGCTTGGGGCCACAGGGGGAAGTCGCTAGGGTGTTTTTT
CDR3aa: CASSLGPQGEVARVFF

d_gene: TRBD1
abundance: .
v_gene: TRBV6-4
j_gene: TRBJ2-2
CDR3nt: TGTGCCAGCAGCAGGACAGGGACGAACGGGGAGCTGTTTTTT
CDR3aa: CASSRTGTNGELFF

d_gene: TRBD1
abundance: .
v_gene: TRBV7-9
j_gene: TRBJ1-4
CDR3nt: TGTGCCAGCAGCCAACAGGGGGCGCTGGGAGAAAAACTGTTTTTT
CDR3aa: CASSQQGALGEKLFF

d_gene: TRBD1
abundance: .
v_gene: TRBV28
j_gene: TRBJ2-5
CDR3nt: TGTGCCAGCGGAAACAGGGGTGGAGAGACCCAGTACTTC
CDR3aa: CASGNRGGETQYF

d_gene: .
abundance: .
v_gene: TRBV6-5
j_gene: TRBJ1-1
CDR3nt: TGTGCCAGCAGCCGCCCAGGGGCGCGGACTGAAGCTTTCTTT
CDR3aa: CASSRPGARTEAFF

d_gene: .
abundance: .
v_gene: TRBV9
j_gene: TRBJ2-2
CDR3nt: TGTGCCAGCAGCGTAGTGGTGGGCTCCGGGGAGCTGTTTTTT
CDR3aa: CASSVVVGSGELFF

d_gene: .
abundance: once
v_gene: TRBV28
j_gene: TRBJ1-1
CDR3nt: TGTGCCAGCATGGTGTTACGGGGTGAAGCTTTCTTT
CDR3aa: CASMVLRGEAFF

d_gene: TRBD1
abundance: .
v_gene: TRBV5-8
j_gene: TRBJ1-2
CDR3nt: TGTGCCAGCACCCGGACAGGCTATGGCTACACCTTC
CDR3aa: CASTRTGYGYTF

d_gene: .
abundance: .
v_gene: TRBV12-5
j_gene: TRBJ2-7
CDR3nt: TGTGCTAGTGGTTTGCACCTATACGAGCAGTACTTC
CDR3aa: CASGLHLYEQYF

d_gene: .
abundance: .
v_gene: TRBV4-1
j_gene: TRBJ2-7
CDR3nt: TGCGCCAGCAGCCACCAGACATCGCTATCCTACGAGCAGTACTTC
CDR3aa: CASSHQTSLSYEQYF

d_gene: TRBD2
abundance: .
v_gene: TRBV19
j_gene: TRBJ2-5
CDR3nt: TGTGCCAGTAGTACATATAGGACTAGCCGGGAGGGGACCCAGTACTTC
CDR3aa: CASSTYRTSREGTQYF

d_gene: TRBD1
abundance: .
v_gene: TRBV7-9
j_gene: TRBJ1-4
CDR3nt: TGTGCCAGCAGCGCGACAGGGGCAACTAATGAAAAACTGTTTTTT
CDR3aa: CASSATGATNEKLFF

d_gene: .
abundance: .
v_gene: TRBV9
j_gene: TRBJ2-1
CDR3nt: TGTGCCAGCAGCGTAGTTAGCGCCGGACCCCAGTTCTTC
CDR3aa: CASSVVSAGPQFF

d_gene: TRBD2
abundance: .
v_gene: TRBV7-7
j_gene: TRBJ2-5
CDR3nt: TGTGCTAGCAGCTTAGGGAGGGGTGTTGGAGAGACCCAGTACTTC
CDR3aa: CASSLGRGVGETQYF

d_gene: TRBD2
abundance: .
v_gene: TRBV3-1/TRBV3-2
j_gene: TRBJ2-7
CDR3nt: TGTGCCAGCAGCTCCGGGACTAGCGGGACCCTCTCCTACGAGCAGTACTTC
CDR3aa: CASSSGTSGTLSYEQYF

d_gene: .
abundance: .
v_gene: TRBV6-5
j_gene: TRBJ2-1
CDR3nt: TGTGCCAGCAGCCAGGGGAATGAGCAGTTCTTC
CDR3aa: CASSQGNEQFF

d_gene: TRBD1
abundance: .
v_gene: TRBV5-6
j_gene: TRBJ1-1
CDR3nt: TGTGCCACCTCGGACCAGGGGGCGAACACTGAAGCTTTCTTT
CDR3aa: CATSDQGANTEAFF

d_gene: TRBD1
abundance: .
v_gene: TRBV7-3
j_gene: TRBJ2-3
CDR3nt: TGTGCCAGCAGCTCAGCGACAGGGGCTGGCACAGATACGCAGTATTTT
CDR3aa: CASSSATGAGTDTQYF

d_gene: TRBD1
abundance: .
v_gene: TRBV7-2
j_gene: TRBJ1-6
CDR3nt: TGTGCCAGCAGAAGACAGGGAAATTCACCCCTCCACTTT
CDR3aa: CASRRQGNSPLHF

d_gene: .
abundance: .
v_gene: TRBV28
j_gene: TRBJ1-3
CDR3nt: TGTGCCAGCAGTGGCAGGGGAAACACCATATATTTT
CDR3aa: CASSGRGNTIYF

d_gene: .
abundance: once
v_gene: TRBV27
j_gene: TRBJ1-1
CDR3nt: TGTGCCAGCAGACCGGGTCGCGGGAACACTGAAGCTTTCTTT
CDR3aa: CASRPGRGNTEAFF

d_gene: TRBD1
abundance: .
v_gene: TRBV27
j_gene: TRBJ1-6
CDR3nt: TGTGCCAGCAGTTTGGTCCCCCGTAGGACAGGGTTACCCGAATCACCCCTCCACTTT
CDR3aa: CASSLVPRRTGLPESPLHF

d_gene: TRBD1
abundance: .
v_gene: TRBV6-5
j_gene: TRBJ1-1
CDR3nt: TGTGCCAGCAGACCCGGGACAGGGTGGAGCACTGAAGCTTTCTTT
CDR3aa: CASRPGTGWSTEAFF

d_gene: TRBD1
abundance: .
v_gene: TRBV10-3
j_gene: TRBJ1-5
CDR3nt: TGTGCCATCAGTGGAGGACAGGGGGCAAAACAGCCCCAGCATTTT
CDR3aa: CAISGGQGAKQPQHF

d_gene: TRBD1
abundance: .
v_gene: TRBV7-3
j_gene: TRBJ1-5
CDR3nt: TGTGCCAGCAGCTTGGGACAGGGACACAATCAGCCCCAGCATTTT
CDR3aa: CASSLGQGHNQPQHF

d_gene: TRBD2
abundance: .
v_gene: TRBV3-1/TRBV3-2
j_gene: TRBJ2-5
CDR3nt: TGTGCCAGCAGCCAGGGACTGACTAGCGGGTTCCAAGAGACCCAGTACTTC
CDR3aa: CASSQGLTSGFQETQYF

d_gene: TRBD2
abundance: .
v_gene: TRBV29-1
j_gene: TRBJ2-7
CDR3nt: TGCAGCGTTGAGGTCCCGGGACTAGCGGTCTCCTACGAGCAGTACTTC
CDR3aa: CSVEVPGLAVSYEQYF

d_gene: TRBD2
abundance: .
v_gene: TRBV9
j_gene: TRBJ2-7
CDR3nt: TGTGCCAGCAGCTCCAGCGGGAGGATGCACGAGCAGTACTTC
CDR3aa: CASSSSGRMHEQYF